The 18 T cell receptor beta chains in this list originate from one sample, sequenced in a study of post-analysis software for immune sequencing data. Notes on the study in general: Four or five TRBV segments were more frequent in patients than controls; TRBV5-6, TRBV5-1 and TRBV20-1 belonged to this group.

Their cognate antigens are unknown. Unique molecular identifiers were present in the TCR beta cDNA libraries. MiXCR, applied by TCRdb to the PCR reads, yields one record per CDR3 protein. The sample has approximately 570,000 distinct CDR3 sequences, roughly two fifths seen once. Sequenced input: blood. The receptors stem from a girl aged 10-17 years with multiple sclerosis.

The rearrangement uses TRBV7-3 and TRBJ2-1; 7 bases agree with TRBD2. The CDR3 runs 15 residues. CDR1 and CDR2 from the germline V gene are SGHTA and FQGTGA. The trim removed 6 bases at V and 2 bases at J, leaving 7 bases unmatched. The chain's CDR3 is CASSPASGAYNEQFF. Written as DNA, the CDR3 is TGTGCCAGCAGTCCCGCAAGCGGGGCCTACAATGAGCAGTTCTTC.

This clonotype was observed many times. The V call is TRBV10-3, the J call TRBJ2-3; D is uncertain. CDR3 length equals 11 residues. V gave up 2 bases and J gave up 6 bases, with 3 bases separating them. The germline CDR1 and CDR2 sequences are ENHRY and SYGVKD. CDR3 bases: TGTGCCATCAGTGAGGTGGATACGCAGTATTTT. Protein product: CAISEVDTQYF.

V usage is TRBV29-1 and J usage is TRBJ1-2; D remains ambiguous. V was clipped by 0 bases and J by 4 bases, with 12 bases between them. The CDR3 totals 14 residues. From germline, CDR1 is SQVTM and CDR2 ANQGSEA. CDR3 in DNA: TGCAGCGTTGAAGATCTCGTCTCGGCCTATGGCTACACCTTC. This gives the protein CSVEDLVSAYGYTF.

This chain connects TRBV10-3 to TRBJ2-1; 8 nucleotides match TRBD2. Looked up from germline, CDR1 is ENHRY and CDR2 is SYGVKD. This CDR3 is 14 amino acids long. With 6 bases clipped from V and 8 bases from J, the junction kept 9 bases outside the gene matches. CDR3 protein: CAIRPHREGDEQFF. CDR3 sequence (DNA): TGTGCCATCAGGCCCCATCGGGAGGGGGATGAGCAGTTCTTC.

The chain has TRBV20-1 and TRBJ2-3; 9 nucleotides agree with TRBD1. The length of the CDR3 is 18 residues. The germline CDR1 and CDR2 sequences are DFQATT and SNEGSKA (reference sequence). J lost 3 bases, V lost 0 bases, and 13 bases had no gene match. The CDR3 loop reads CSARDWGLGTGRTDTQYF. CDR3 DNA: TGCAGTGCTAGAGATTGGGGACTGGGGACAGGGCGGACAGATACGCAGTATTTT.

This clonotype was counted only a few times. At one boundary the junction diverges from the germline segment, which might be a read error. The chain couples TRBV7-7 to TRBJ2-1, with 7 bases fitting TRBD2. This CDR3 is built from 15 residues. The germline V gene encodes CDR1 SSHAT and CDR2 FNYEAQ (reference sequence). The CDR3 loop reads CASSLGASGYNEQFF. CDR3 in DNA: TGTGCTAGCAGCTTAGGGGCTAGCGGTTACAATGAGCAGTTCTTC.

The V and J genes are TRBV27 and TRBJ1-1; D uncertain. This CDR3 is 11 amino acids long. Germline V gene lookup returns CDR1 MNHEY and CDR2 SMNVEV (reference sequence). The V gene lost 7 bases and the J gene lost 3 bases, with 6 bases spanning the gap. The CDR3 loop reads CASISYTEAFF. Written as DNA, the CDR3 is TGTGCCAGCATCAGCTACACTGAAGCTTTCTTT.

CDR3: CASSLARIGTGSSYEQYF. The DNA of the CDR3 is TGTGCCAGCAGCTTAGCCCGCATAGGGACAGGGAGCTCCTACGAGCAGTACTTC. The rearrangement joins TRBV7-2 to TRBJ2-7, with 9 bases that match TRBD1. The CDR3 extends over 18 amino acids. CDR1 SGHTA and CDR2 FQGNSA come from the germline V gene. The trim removed 0 bases at V and 0 bases at J, leaving 9 bases unmatched.

The chain employs TRBV9 and TRBJ2-7, with D unclear. The J call may be faulty, since TRBJ2-4 better matches the DNA end. CDR3 length equals 13 residues. Looked up from germline, CDR1 is SGDLS and CDR2 is YYNGEE. CDR3 DNA: TGTGCCAGCAGCGCCGCGGACCGAGACATTCAGTACTTC. It specifies CASSAADRDIQYF.

This clonotype has only a few counts. The genes are TRBV5-1 and TRBJ2-3; unclear D gene. CDR1 is SGHRS, CDR2 YFSETQ, per germline. This CDR3 contains 13 residues. Trimming shortened V by 1 base and J by 5 bases, and 8 bases separated the two germline ends. CDR3 sequence reads: CASSLRVLDTQYF. The CDR3 region has the DNA TGCGCCAGCAGCTTGCGCGTCTTAGATACGCAGTATTTT.

The V gene is TRBV23-1, the J gene TRBJ2-7, with 12 bases that match TRBD2. TRBV23-1 has ORF status, its function being uncertain. V was pared by 0 bases and J by 0 bases, with 3 bases of the junction left unmatched. This CDR3 contains 17 residues. The CDR3 protein is CASSQSWTSGTSYEQYF. The CDR3 coding sequence is TGCGCCAGCAGTCAATCTTGGACTAGCGGGACCTCCTACGAGCAGTACTTC.

The CDR3 region is CSVEDPRTVQETQYF. CDR3 nucleotide sequence: TGCAGCGTTGAAGATCCTCGGACAGTACAAGAGACCCAGTACTTC. The chain employs TRBV29-1 and TRBJ2-5; maybe TRBD1 (6 bases). CDR3 length: 15 residues. Germline V gene lookup returns CDR1 SQVTM and CDR2 ANQGSEA. V lost 0 bases and J lost 2, with 13 bases in between.

The chain links TRBV24-1 to TRBJ2-5; TRBD2 agrees at 12 bases. Germline-derived CDR1 and CDR2 are KGHDR and SFDVKD. CDR3 length equals 18 residues. J was trimmed by 2 bases and V by 4 bases; bases with no gene match: 10. The CDR3 bases are TGTGCCACCAGTGACTCCTCGACTAGCGGGGGTCCACAAGAGACCCAGTACTTC. Amino acids: CATSDSSTSGGPQETQYF.

The V and J genes are TRBV9 and TRBJ2-3; D gene uncertain. Germline assignment: CDR1 SGDLS and CDR2 YYNGEE. V was pared by 4 bases and J by 1 base, with 13 bases between. The CDR3 is 15 residues long. CDR3 protein: CASSPRGLRTDTQYF. The CDR3 bases are TGTGCCAGCAGCCCGCGTGGGCTTCGCACAGATACGCAGTATTTT.

DNA of the CDR3: TGTGCCAGCCGTGGGACTTCACTTCGGATCGAGCAGTTCTTC. Protein sequence: CASRGTSLRIEQFF. The chain couples TRBV12-3 or TRBV12-4 to TRBJ2-1, with D perhaps matching TRBD2 (6 bases). The CDR3 has 14 amino acids. The V and J ends lost 8 bases and 10 bases respectively, with 21 bases between them.

This sequence joins TRBV6-2 or TRBV6-3 and TRBJ2-7; TRBD2 matches 12 bases. The CDR3 is made up of 15 amino acids. V was pared by 6 bases and J by 5 bases, with 8 bases of the junction left unmatched. Germline V gives CDR1 MNHEY, CDR2 SVGEGT. This chain's CDR3 is CASRSLAGGRNEQYF. DNA of the CDR3: TGTGCCAGCAGATCCCTAGCGGGAGGGCGGAACGAGCAGTACTTC.

This clonotype has only one observation. The J gene is TRBJ2-5, the V gene TRBV6-5; TRBD1 or TRBD2 may be the D gene (5 bases each). Germline V CDR1 and CDR2: MNHEY, SVGAGI. This CDR3 spans 16 amino acids. With 2 bases removed from V and 0 bases from J, the gap between germline ends came to 13 bases. CDR3 coding DNA: TGTGCCAGCAGTTACCTGTCACGAGGGGACCAAGAGACCCAGTACTTC. Amino acids: CASSYLSRGDQETQYF.

The DNA for the CDR3 is TGTGCCACGACCTTCTCAGGGAATTCACCCCTCCACTTT. Translation: CATTFSGNSPLHF. This chain connects TRBV10-3 to TRBJ1-6; perhaps TRBD1 as D (5 bases). V was pared by 10 bases and J by 7 bases, with 14 bases between. Germline CDR1 is ENHRY and CDR2 is SYGVKD. The CDR3 is 13 residues long.